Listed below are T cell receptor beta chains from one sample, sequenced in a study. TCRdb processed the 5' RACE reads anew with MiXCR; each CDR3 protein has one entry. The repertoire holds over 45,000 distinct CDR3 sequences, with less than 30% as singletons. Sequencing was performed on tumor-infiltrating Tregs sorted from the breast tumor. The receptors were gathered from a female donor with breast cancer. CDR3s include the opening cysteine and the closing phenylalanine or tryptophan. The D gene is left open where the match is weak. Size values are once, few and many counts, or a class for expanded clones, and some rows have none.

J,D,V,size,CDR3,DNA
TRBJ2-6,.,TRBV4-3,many,CASSQGLSSGANVLTF,TGCGCCAGCAGCCAAGGATTGAGCTCTGGGGCCAACGTCCTGACTTTC
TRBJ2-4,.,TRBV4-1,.,CASSQPGDIQYF,TGCGCCAGCAGCCAGCCAGGGGACATTCAGTACTTC
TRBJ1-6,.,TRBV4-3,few,CASSLGRVNNSPLHF,TGCGCCAGCAGCCTGGGCAGGGTAAATAATTCACCCCTCCACTTT
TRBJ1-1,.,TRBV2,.,CASSVRTEAFF,TGTGCCAGCAGTGTTCGGACTGAAGCTTTCTTT
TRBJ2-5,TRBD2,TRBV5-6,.,CASSRRLAGGIKTQYF,TGTGCCAGCAGCCGACGACTAGCGGGGGGGATTAAGACCCAGTACTTC
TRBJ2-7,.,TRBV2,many,CASYLGVEEQYF,TGTGCCAGCTATTTGGGGGTAGAAGAGCAGTACTTC
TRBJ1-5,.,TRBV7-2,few,CASSPATTASNQPQHF,TGTGCCAGCAGCCCGGCAACAACAGCGAGCAATCAGCCCCAGCATTTT
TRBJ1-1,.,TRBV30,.,CAWAPGDTEAFF,TGTGCCTGGGCACCAGGGGACACTGAAGCTTTCTTT
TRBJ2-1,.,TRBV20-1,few,CSAPPGGLYNEQFF,TGCAGTGCTCCCCCAGGGGGACTTTACAATGAGCAGTTCTTC
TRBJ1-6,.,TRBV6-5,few,CASYRDRTSPLHF,TGTGCCAGCTACAGGGATCGTACTTCACCCCTCCACTTT
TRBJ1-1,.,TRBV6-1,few,CASSGGTEAFF,TGTGCCAGCAGTGGTGGTACTGAAGCTTTCTTT
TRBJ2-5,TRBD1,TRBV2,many,CASSDGTGEGTQYF,TGTGCCAGCAGCGACGGGACAGGGGAGGGGACCCAGTACTTC
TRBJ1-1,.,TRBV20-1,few,CSAYRRGENTEAFF,TGCAGTGCGTACAGAAGGGGCGAGAACACTGAAGCTTTCTTT
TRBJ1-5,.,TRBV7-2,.,CASSLGRSGNQPQHF,TGTGCCAGCAGCTTAGGAAGATCAGGAAATCAGCCCCAGCATTTT
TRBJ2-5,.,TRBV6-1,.,CASSEPGHLPETQYF,TGTGCCAGCAGTGAACCGGGACATCTCCCGGAGACCCAGTACTTC
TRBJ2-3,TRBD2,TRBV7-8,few,CASSPRTSGTSTDTQYF,TGTGCCAGCAGCCCACGGACTAGCGGTACTAGCACAGATACGCAGTACTTT
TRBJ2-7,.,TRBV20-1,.,CSARDGGIGYEQYF,TGCAGTGCTAGAGATGGGGGAATAGGCTACGAGCAGTACTTC
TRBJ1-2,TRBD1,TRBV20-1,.,CSALHRDRIGRYGYTF,TGCAGTGCCCTCCACCGGGACAGGATTGGGCGCTATGGCTACACCTTC
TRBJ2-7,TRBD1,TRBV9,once,CAGNAHQTGAGEQYF,TGTGCCGGCAACGCCCACCAAACAGGGGCCGGCGAGCAGTACTTC
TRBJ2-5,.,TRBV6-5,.,CASSYFPQETQYF,TGTGCCAGCAGTTACTTTCCCCAAGAGACCCAGTACTTC
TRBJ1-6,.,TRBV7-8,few,CASSLALPSSSYNSPLHF,TGTGCCAGCAGCTTAGCGCTCCCGTCAAGCTCCTATAATTCACCCCTCCACTTT
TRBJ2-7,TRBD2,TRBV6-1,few,CASRNGGSVAESQYF,TGTGCCAGCAGAAACGGGGGGTCCGTCGCTGAGTCGCAGTACTTC
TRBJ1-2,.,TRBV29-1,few,CSVADGYGYTF,TGCAGCGTTGCGGACGGGTATGGCTACACCTTC
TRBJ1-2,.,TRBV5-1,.,CASSPARGAGGYTF,TGCGCCAGCAGCCCGGCGCGGGGGGCCGGTGGCTACACCTTC
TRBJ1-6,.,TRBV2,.,CASTLSRPSSSYNSPLHF,TGTGCCAGCACTCTATCACGCCCTTCGAGCTCCTATAATTCACCCCTCCACTTT
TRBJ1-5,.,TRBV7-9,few,CASSLSNRNQPQHF,TGTGCCAGCAGCTTATCGAACAGAAATCAGCCCCAGCATTTT
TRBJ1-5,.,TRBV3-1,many,CASSQDHGTIQPQHF,TGTGCCAGCAGCCAAGATCACGGAACGATTCAGCCCCAGCATTTT
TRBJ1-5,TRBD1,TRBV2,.,CASRADRGINQPQHF,TGTGCCAGCAGGGCCGACAGGGGGATCAATCAGCCCCAGCATTTT
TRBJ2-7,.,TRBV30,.,CAWSVGLSYEQYF,TGTGCCTGGAGTGTCGGGTTATCCTACGAGCAGTACTTC
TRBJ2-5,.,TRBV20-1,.,CSAFRDSAKTQYF,TGCAGTGCTTTCCGGGACTCCGCCAAGACCCAGTACTTC
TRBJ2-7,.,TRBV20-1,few,CSARFGLARGEQYF,TGCAGTGCTAGATTCGGCCTAGCGAGGGGCGAGCAGTACTTC
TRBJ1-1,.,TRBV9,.,CASSVEEGSGTEAFF,TGTGCCAGCAGCGTAGAGGAAGGGAGCGGTACTGAAGCTTTCTTT
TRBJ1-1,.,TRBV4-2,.,CASSQESGAWAEVFF,TGTGCCAGCAGCCAAGAATCCGGGGCCTGGGCTGAAGTTTTCTTT
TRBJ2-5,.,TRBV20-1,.,CSATISGVGETQYF,TGCAGTGCTACGATCTCAGGGGTTGGAGAGACCCAGTACTTC
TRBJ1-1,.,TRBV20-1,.,CSARDPRVTHTEAFF,TGCAGTGCTAGGGATCCACGGGTTACGCACACTGAAGCTTTCTTT
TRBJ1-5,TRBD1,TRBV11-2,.,CASSPTRGAYSNQPQHF,TGTGCCAGCAGCCCAACCAGGGGGGCATATAGCAATCAGCCCCAGCATTTT
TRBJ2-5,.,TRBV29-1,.,CSVAVPPAETQYF,TGCAGCGTTGCCGTCCCCCCGGCAGAGACCCAGTACTTC
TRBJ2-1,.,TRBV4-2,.,CASSQLAQQFF,TGTGCCAGCAGCCAACTAGCCCAGCAGTTCTTC
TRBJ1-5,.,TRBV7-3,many,CASSPRISNQPQHF,TGTGCCAGCAGCCCCCGTATTAGCAATCAGCCCCAGCATTTT
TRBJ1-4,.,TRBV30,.,CASGGEATNEKLFF,TGTGCCTCGGGAGGCGAGGCAACTAATGAAAAACTGTTTTTT
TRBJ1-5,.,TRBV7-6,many,CASSAQTVSNQPQHF,TGTGCCAGCAGCGCCCAGACGGTCAGCAATCAGCCCCAGCATTTT
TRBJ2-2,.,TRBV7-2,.,CASSLDTSTGELFF,TGTGCCAGCAGCTTGGACACCTCGACCGGGGAGCTGTTTTTT
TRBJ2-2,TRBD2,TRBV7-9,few,CASSSSGGATGELFF,TGTGCCAGCAGTTCATCCGGGGGGGCCACCGGGGAGCTGTTTTTT
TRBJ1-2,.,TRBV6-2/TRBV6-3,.,CASSYSGSDFRNSYGYTF,TGTGCCAGCAGTTACTCTGGTAGTGATTTTCGTAACAGTTATGGCTACACCTTC
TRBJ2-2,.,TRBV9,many,CASSAVFSGELFF,TGTGCCAGCAGCGCAGTCTTCTCCGGGGAGCTGTTTTTT
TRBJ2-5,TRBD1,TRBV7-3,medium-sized,CASSLKPRQGQETQYF,TGTGCCAGCAGCTTAAAACCGAGACAGGGACAAGAGACCCAGTACTTC
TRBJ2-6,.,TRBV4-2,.,CASSLDIGRTAGANVLTF,TGTGCCAGCAGCCTCGACATCGGGCGCACCGCTGGGGCCAACGTCCTGACTTTC
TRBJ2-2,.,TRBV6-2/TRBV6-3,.,CASSYVSNTGELFF,TGTGCCAGCAGTTACGTGTCGAACACCGGGGAGCTGTTTTTT
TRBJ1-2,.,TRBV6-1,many,CASTPTGRGYGYTF,TGTGCCAGCACCCCAACAGGGAGGGGCTATGGCTACACCTTC
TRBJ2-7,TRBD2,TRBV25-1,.,CASSADPSGGYEQYF,TGTGCCAGCAGTGCTGACCCTAGCGGAGGCTACGAGCAGTACTTC
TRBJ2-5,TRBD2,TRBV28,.,CASSLLAGSQETQYF,TGTGCCAGCAGTTTACTAGCGGGGAGCCAAGAGACCCAGTACTTC
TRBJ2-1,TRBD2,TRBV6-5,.,CASSPGLAIYNEQFF,TGTGCCAGCAGTCCCGGACTAGCCATTTACAATGAGCAGTTCTTC
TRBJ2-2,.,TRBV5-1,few,CASRNKGPNTGELFF,TGCGCCAGCAGGAACAAGGGCCCGAACACCGGGGAGCTGTTTTTT
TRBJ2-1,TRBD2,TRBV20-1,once,CSATTSGAYNEQFF,TGCAGTGCTACCACTAGCGGGGCTTACAATGAGCAGTTCTTC
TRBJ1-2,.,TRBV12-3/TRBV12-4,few,CAGSFGLTTNYGYTF,TGTGCCGGCAGTTTCGGACTCACTACTAACTATGGCTACACCTTC
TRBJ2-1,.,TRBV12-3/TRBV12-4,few,CASSIVGYNEQFF,TGTGCCAGCAGTATAGTTGGGTACAATGAGCAGTTCTTC
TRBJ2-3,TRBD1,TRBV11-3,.,CASSLRTGGATDTQYF,TGTGCCAGCAGCTTAAGGACAGGGGGCGCGACAGATACGCAGTATTTT
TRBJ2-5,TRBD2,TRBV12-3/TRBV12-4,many,CASSSLAGGETQYF,TGTGCCAGCAGTTCCCTAGCGGGGGGTGAGACCCAGTACTTC
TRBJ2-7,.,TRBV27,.,CASSPKGSEQYF,TGTGCCAGCAGTCCTAAAGGTTCCGAGCAGTACTTC
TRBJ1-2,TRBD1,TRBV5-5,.,CASSSIGQGVNGYTF,TGTGCCAGCAGCTCCATAGGACAGGGGGTGAATGGCTACACCTTC